The 32 T cell receptor beta chains below come from one sample, sequenced in a study of cytomegalovirus exposure and HLA in healthy donors. The PCR employed 60 Vbeta primers together with 13 Jbeta primers. TCRdb's table, derived via immunoSEQ multiplex PCR, lists solely in-frame clones and lacks some. The sample is made up of 150,000 to 250,000 clones, and the top ten hold around 0.74% of it. Sequenced input: PBMCs. All receptors derive from a boy aged 10-17 years in good health and CMV-seronegative.

J is TRBJ2-7 and V is TRBV28; D is unclear. V lost 3 bases, J lost 4 bases, and 10 bases lay in between. CDR3 size: 13 residues. The germline gives CDR1 MDHEN, CDR2 SYDVKM. In DNA form, the CDR3 reads TGTGCCAGCAGTTTGGCTCGGAGTTACGAGCAGTACTTC. Protein: CASSLARSYEQYF.

This sequence joins TRBV5-4 and TRBJ2-7, with D possibly TRBD1 on 6 matching bases. Trimming removed 2 bases from V and 3 bases from J, with 21 bases in between. The CDR3 runs 17 residues. Germline V lookup: CDR1 SGHNT, CDR2 YYREEE (reference sequence). The CDR3 spells CASSFGTSPSLSYEQYF. CDR3 sequence (DNA): TGTGCCAGCAGCTTTGGGACATCCCCCTCTCTCAGCTACGAGCAGTACTTC.

The chain recombines TRBV2 with TRBJ1-1, with D perhaps matching TRBD1 (5 bases). CDR1 and CDR2 (germline): SNHLY, FYNNEI. Trimming cost V 6 bases and J 1 base, with 27 bases left between them. This CDR3 spans 19 amino acids. The CDR3 DNA follows: TGTGCCAGCAGGGCACCGTTGGGGAAAATGGGGGGATGGAACACTGAAGCTTTCTTT. Translation gives CASRAPLGKMGGWNTEAFF.

The chain couples TRBV28 to TRBJ2-2, with D maybe TRBD1 (6 bases). This CDR3 has 15 amino acids. Germline lookup yields CDR1 MDHEN and CDR2 SYDVKM. With 6 bases removed from V and 4 bases from J, the gap between germline ends came to 15 bases. This chain's CDR3 is CASSLRSGVTGELFF. Here the CDR3 DNA reads TGTGCCAGCAGCTTACGGTCAGGGGTCACCGGGGAGCTGTTTTTT.

The chain combines TRBV7-9 with TRBJ2-2; weak D call: TRBD1 (6 bases). Trimming removed 5 bases from V and 6 bases from J, with 13 bases in between. There are 14 residues in the CDR3. CDR1 and CDR2 from the germline V gene are SEHNR and FQNEAQ (reference sequence). The CDR3 loop reads CASSAWTVPGELFF. In nucleotides, the CDR3 is TGTGCCAGCAGCGCGTGGACAGTCCCCGGGGAGCTGTTTTTT.

This chain uses TRBV28 with TRBJ1-1, with D perhaps TRBD1 (5 bases). This CDR3 region has 14 residues. CDR1 and CDR2 (germline): MDHEN, SYDVKM. Trimming took 8 bases from V and 5 from J, leaving 18 bases between them. The CDR3: CASLYGAAGTEAFF. The CDR3 DNA sequence: TGTGCCAGCCTATATGGGGCGGCGGGAACTGAAGCTTTCTTT.

The gene calls are TRBV11-3 and TRBJ2-7; TRBD1 matches at 10 bases. V lost 4 bases, J lost 4 bases, and 7 bases stayed unmatched. Per the germline V gene, CDR1 is SGHNT and CDR2 is YENEEA. This CDR3 spans 15 amino acids. The CDR3 loop reads CASSSWAGQGYEQYF. In DNA form, the CDR3 reads TGTGCCAGCAGCTCCTGGGCGGGACAGGGGTACGAGCAGTACTTC.

The chain combines TRBV6-1 with TRBJ2-1; unclear D gene. This CDR3 comprises 14 residues. V lost 4 bases and J lost 11, with 18 bases in between. Per the germline V gene, CDR1 is MNHNS and CDR2 is SASEGT. The CDR3 nucleotides read TGTGCCAGCAGTGTGCTTACAGAGATCAGGAAGCAGTTCTTC. It codes for CASSVLTEIRKQFF.

V gene TRBV7-3 combines with J gene TRBJ1-1; 9 bases agree with TRBD1. The ends lost 4 bases at V and 3 bases at J; junction bases unmatched: 18. The CDR3 consists of 19 residues. Germline CDR1 SGHTA, CDR2 FQGTGA. The CDR3 region has the DNA TGTGCCAGCAGCTCCGGCTTCATTTCGGGACAGGGCGCGGACACTGAAGCTTTCTTT. Its protein product is CASSSGFISGQGADTEAFF.

On this clone itself: Here the CDR3 omits its conserved ending phenylalanine or tryptophan, so a read error is the likely source. The rearrangement uses TRBV18 and TRBJ1-1; 7 bases align to TRBD1. The CDR3 consists of 17 residues. Germline V CDR1 and CDR2: KGHSH, LQKENI. V was clipped by 1 base and J by 2 bases; unmatched bases: 10. The CDR3: CASSPRTGSPRNTEAFL. The CDR3 DNA reads TGTGCCAGCTCACCACGGACAGGTTCCCCCAGAAACACTGAAGCTTTCCTT.

The rearrangement uses TRBV7-6 and TRBJ2-2; tentatively, D is TRBD1 (8 bases). CDR1 and CDR2 from the germline V gene are SGHVS and FNYEAQ. The CDR3 has 16 residues. Between the trimmed V and J ends, which lost 5 bases and 5 bases, there was a span of 18 bases. In DNA form, the CDR3 reads TGTGCCAGCAGCCTGAAAGGACAGGGAGGGACCGGGGAGCTGTTTTTT. As protein: CASSLKGQGGTGELFF.

CDR3 DNA sequence: TGCGCCAGCAGCGATCCGGGACAGGGGTACCAAAAACTGTTTTTT. It is translated as CASSDPGQGYQKLFF. The chain has TRBV5-1 and TRBJ1-4; 10 bases are a match to TRBD1. CDR1 is SGHRS and CDR2 is YFSETQ in the germline V gene. With V trimmed by 4 bases and J by 9 bases, 9 bases remained unmatched. The CDR3 has 15 amino acids.

The chain couples TRBV6-1 to TRBJ2-7, with 7 nucleotides matching TRBD2. This CDR3 region has 13 residues. V shed 1 base and J 7 bases; nucleotides not matched to a gene: 4. Germline values: CDR1 MNHNS, CDR2 SASEGT. The CDR3 sequence: CASSEDRGGEQYF. CDR3 nucleotide sequence: TGTGCCAGCAGTGAAGACCGGGGAGGGGAGCAGTACTTC.

This rearrangement joins TRBV5-1 to TRBJ1-1; TRBD1 might be the D (6 bases). Per germline, CDR1 SGHRS and CDR2 YFSETQ. The CDR3 consists of 14 residues. The ends were cut back, 4 bases at V and 3 bases at J, with 13 bases in the middle. CDR3 region: CASSLQGWDTEAFF. The CDR3 DNA reads TGCGCCAGCAGCCTACAGGGATGGGACACTGAAGCTTTCTTT.

The chain carries TRBV28 and TRBJ2-7; D possibly corresponds to TRBD1 (6 bases). CDR1 and CDR2 from the germline V gene are MDHEN and SYDVKM. CDR3 length equals 13 residues. With 5 bases removed from V and 3 bases from J, the gap between germline ends came to 11 bases. In nucleotides, the CDR3 is TGTGCCAGCAGTCATTACAGGGACTACGAGCAGTACTTC. This sequence encodes CASSHYRDYEQYF.

The V gene is TRBV27, the J gene TRBJ1-2, with 7 bases identical to TRBD1. The CDR3 contains 12 residues. V dropped 4 bases and J dropped 5; count of bases not matched to a gene: 1. Germline CDR1 is MNHEY and CDR2 is SMNVEV (reference sequence). The CDR3 DNA sequence: TGTGCCAGCAGTTCGACAGGGTATGGCTACACCTTC. It is translated as CASSSTGYGYTF.

The chain combines TRBV13 with TRBJ1-2; TRBD1 aligns across 9 bases. CDR3 length equals 13 residues. The germline gives CDR1 PRHDT, CDR2 FYEKMQ (reference sequence). V gave up 5 bases and J gave up 4 bases; unmatched junction bases: 2. The CDR3 DNA follows: TGTGCCAGCAGCGGGACAGGGTTCTATGGCTACACCTTC. Translating gives CASSGTGFYGYTF.

The chain couples TRBV28 to TRBJ2-2; tentatively, D is TRBD1 (5 bases). The CDR3 covers 13 residues. The germline V gene has CDR1 MDHEN and CDR2 SYDVKM. V was cut by 9 bases and J by 1 base, with 9 bases left in between. CDR3 sequence reads: CASSGQNTGELFF. The DNA of the CDR3 is TGTGCCAGTTCAGGGCAGAACACCGGGGAGCTGTTTTTT.

The CDR3: CSVGVQGILAYEQYF. The DNA for the CDR3 is TGCAGCGTTGGGGTCCAGGGGATCTTGGCCTACGAGCAGTACTTC. V gene TRBV29-1 combines with J gene TRBJ2-7; a possible D gene is TRBD1 (6 bases). Per germline, CDR1 SQVTM and CDR2 ANQGSEA. V was cut by 4 bases and J by 2 bases, with 18 bases left in between. The CDR3 loop spans 15 amino acids.

This sequence joins TRBV7-2 and TRBJ1-6; the match to TRBD1 covers 9 bases. There are 16 residues in the CDR3. V was pared by 3 bases and J by 8 bases, with 8 bases of the junction left unmatched. Per germline, CDR1 SGHTA and CDR2 FQGNSA. The CDR3 DNA is TGTGCCAGCAGCTTGCGGACAGGGGCTACGGATTCACCCCTCCACTTT. Translating it yields CASSLRTGATDSPLHF.

The chain is built from TRBV9 and TRBJ1-2, with a possible D match to TRBD1 (6 bases). CDR3 length: 15 amino acids. V dropped 3 bases and J dropped 4 bases, with 16 bases sitting between them. Per germline, CDR1 SGDLS and CDR2 YYNGEE. CDR3 in amino acids: CASSGFGQRGYGYTF. The CDR3 nucleotides read TGTGCCAGCAGCGGATTTGGACAGAGGGGCTATGGCTACACCTTC.

The chain combines TRBV19 with TRBJ2-7; TRBD1 agrees at 7 bases. The CDR3 runs to 14 residues. V dropped 0 bases and J dropped 5; count of bases not matched to a gene: 4. Germline CDR1 reads LNHDA; CDR2 reads SQIVND (reference sequence). CDR3 in DNA: TGTGCCAGTAGTATAGACCCGACAGGGAACGAGCAGTACTTC. This codes for CASSIDPTGNEQYF.

V and J are TRBV7-9 and TRBJ1-1; possible D gene TRBD1, 5 bases. The CDR3 totals 11 residues. Germline loops: CDR1 SEHNR, CDR2 FQNEAQ (reference sequence). The V and J ends lost 11 bases and 3 bases respectively, with 10 bases between them. In DNA, the CDR3 is TGTGCCGCTCAGGGTGACACTGAAGCTTTCTTT. Amino acid sequence: CAAQGDTEAFF.

The chain links TRBV11-2 to TRBJ1-1; tentative D call: TRBD1 (5 bases). The CDR3 length is 15 residues. Germline assignment: CDR1 SGHAT and CDR2 FQNNGV. V lost 2 bases and J 0 bases, leaving 10 bases between the germline ends. CDR3 nucleotides: TGTGCCAGCAGCTTAACGACGACAGTGAACACTGAAGCTTTCTTT. Translated, it gives CASSLTTTVNTEAFF.

CDR3 loop: CASSFTGLAGGRETQYF. DNA of the CDR3: TGTGCCAGCAGCTTCACGGGACTAGCGGGGGGGAGAGAGACCCAGTACTTC. The J gene is TRBJ2-5, the V gene TRBV7-2, with 16 nucleotides matching TRBD2. Germline CDR1 is SGHTA and CDR2 is FQGNSA. The CDR3 totals 17 residues. Trimming at V came to 3 bases and at J to 4 bases, leaving 5 bases not matched to a gene.

This sequence joins TRBV18 and TRBJ2-3; D is undetermined. Trimming left V 3 bases short and J 2 bases short, with 12 bases between. The CDR3 has 15 amino acids. The germline V gene encodes CDR1 KGHSH and CDR2 LQKENI. The CDR3 is CASSPRNSYTDTQYF. The CDR3 region has the DNA TGTGCCAGCTCACCTCGAAACAGTTACACAGATACGCAGTATTTT.

The chain uses TRBV5-1 and TRBJ2-1; D uncertain. Trimming left V 0 bases short and J 5 bases short, with 15 bases between. Germline-derived CDR1 and CDR2 are SGHRS and YFSETQ. This CDR3 is 16 amino acids long. The CDR3 coding sequence is TGCGCCAGCAGCTTGGCCACGCGGAATTATAACAATGAGCAGTTCTTC. It codes for CASSLATRNYNNEQFF.

The V gene is TRBV27, the J gene TRBJ1-1, with D perhaps TRBD1 (5 bases). There are 14 residues in the CDR3. Trimming shortened V by 5 bases and J by 4 bases, and 14 bases separated the two germline ends. CDR1 is MNHEY and CDR2 is SMNVEV in the germline V gene (reference sequence). As DNA, the CDR3 is TGTGCCAGCAGTCCTAGGGGATGGATCACTGAAGCTTTCTTT. Its translation is CASSPRGWITEAFF.

The chain has TRBV19 and TRBJ1-1, with D unclear. Trimming stripped 7 bases from V and 5 bases from J, with 14 bases between. This CDR3 is built from 13 residues. Germline V gene lookup returns CDR1 LNHDA and CDR2 SQIVND (reference sequence). The chain's CDR3 is CASNMVTGTEAFF. CDR3 DNA: TGTGCCAGTAATATGGTAACGGGGACTGAAGCTTTCTTT.

The genes are TRBV14 and TRBJ2-5, with D perhaps TRBD2 (6 bases). Between the trimmed V and J ends, which lost 0 bases and 6 bases, there was a span of 11 bases. CDR3 length: 14 residues. CDR1 and CDR2 (germline): SGHDN, FVKESK. This CDR3 is CASSQDRGWKTQYF. CDR3 sequence (DNA): TGTGCCAGCAGCCAAGATCGGGGGTGGAAGACCCAGTACTTC.

The chain uses TRBV5-1 and TRBJ2-3; D is undetermined. The CDR3 covers 12 residues. V was shortened by 1 base and J by 6 bases, with 6 bases between the two germline ends. Germline V gene lookup returns CDR1 SGHRS and CDR2 YFSETQ. DNA of the CDR3: TGCGCCAGCAGCTTGTTCAGGGATACGCAGTATTTT. Translation gives CASSLFRDTQYF.

With respect to this clone: This CDR3 is missing its conserved last phenylalanine or tryptophan, likely due to a read error. The chain carries TRBV6-5 and TRBJ1-1; D unresolved. Trimming cost V 5 bases and J 8 bases, with 21 bases left between them. The CDR3 is made up of 15 amino acids. Germline V gene sequence: CDR1 MNHEY, CDR2 SVGAGI. CDR3 sequence: CASSPPASYEGEAFS. CDR3 sequence (DNA): TGTGCCAGCAGTCCCCCGGCCAGCTACGAGGGAGAAGCTTTCTCT.